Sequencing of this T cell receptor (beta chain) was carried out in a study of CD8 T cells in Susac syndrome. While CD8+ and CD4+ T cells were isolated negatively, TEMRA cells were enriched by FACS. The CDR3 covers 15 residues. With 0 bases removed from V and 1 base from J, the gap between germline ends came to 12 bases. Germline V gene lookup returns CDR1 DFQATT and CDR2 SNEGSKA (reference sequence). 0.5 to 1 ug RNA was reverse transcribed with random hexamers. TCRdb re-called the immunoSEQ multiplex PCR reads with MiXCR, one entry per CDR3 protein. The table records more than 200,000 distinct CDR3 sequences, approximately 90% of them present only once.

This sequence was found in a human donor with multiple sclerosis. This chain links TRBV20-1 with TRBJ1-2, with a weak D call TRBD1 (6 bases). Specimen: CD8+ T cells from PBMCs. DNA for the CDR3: TGCAGTGCTAGAGAGCAGGGGAAGGGTAACTATGGCTACACCTTC. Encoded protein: CSAREQGKGNYGYTF.